This T cell receptor beta chain comes out of a study of T cells in Graves' hyperthyroidism and ophthalmopathy. The study defined stable Graves' hyperthyroidism as no ophthalmopathy progression within 18 months. Researchers amplified the TCR beta CDR3 regions from RNA transcripts. The study used the HTBI primer set for a first-round RT-PCR of the TCR CDR3. TCRdb reprocessed the multiplex PCR reads with MiXCR, giving one entry per CDR3 protein. The sample consists of hundreds of thousands of distinct CDR3 sequences, about half of them appearing once. CDR1 and CDR2 (germline): MNHNS, SASEGT. V was trimmed by 5 bases and J by 5 bases, leaving 7 bases between them. CDR3 length: 13 residues.

Sequenced material: peripheral blood or thyroid tissue (not recorded which). The clonotype was recovered from a woman aged 18-29 years with Graves' hyperthyroidism. V is TRBV6-1 and J is TRBJ1-6, with D possibly being TRBD1 (5 bases). CDR3 region: CASSYRNNSPLHF. DNA of the CDR3: TGTGCCAGCAGTTACAGGAATAATTCACCCCTCCACTTT.